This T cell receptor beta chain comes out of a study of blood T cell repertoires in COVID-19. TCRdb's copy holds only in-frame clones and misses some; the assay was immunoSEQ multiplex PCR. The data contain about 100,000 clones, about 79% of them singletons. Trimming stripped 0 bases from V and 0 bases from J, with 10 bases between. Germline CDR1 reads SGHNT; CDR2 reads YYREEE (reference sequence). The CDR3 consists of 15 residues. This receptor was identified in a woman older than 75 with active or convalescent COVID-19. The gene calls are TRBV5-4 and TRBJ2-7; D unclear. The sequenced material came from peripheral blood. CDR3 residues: CASSLVGPSSYEQYF. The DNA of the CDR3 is TGTGCCAGCAGCTTGGTGGGCCCGAGCTCCTACGAGCAGTACTTC.